Presented here are 27 T cell receptor beta chains from one specimen sequenced in a study of T cells in Graves' hyperthyroidism and ophthalmopathy (dated by TCRdb to the late 2010s). The library relied on multiplex PCR. For sequencing, an Illumina HiSeq 2000 was employed. The TCR beta CDR3 regions were amplified from the RNA transcripts. A first-round RT-PCR of the TCR CDR3 used the HTBI primer set with the Qiagen OneStep RT-PCR kit. TCRdb itself trimmed the public reads at Q25 with fastp, ran MiXCR and retained productive beta chains. Each entry is one CDR3 protein sequence, shown with its most common DNA and genes. The sample table contains about 840,000 distinct CDR3 sequences; only one count was recorded for over 35% of them. The top ten hold about 9% of the sample. Sample: blood. Receptor source: a young man with Graves' hyperthyroidism.

The sample holds many counts of this clonotype. The chain couples TRBV12-3 or TRBV12-4 to TRBJ1-2, with D hard to call. This CDR3 is 13 amino acids long. V lost 6 bases and J 0 bases, leaving 8 bases between the germline ends. The DNA for the CDR3 is TGTGCCAGCAGCGCTACAGCTAACTATGGCTACACCTTC. It specifies CASSATANYGYTF.

With respect to this clonotype: A single base separates this from a much larger clone, so it may be a read error. The V call is TRBV29-1, the J call TRBJ1-1, with 10 positions matching TRBD1. V dropped 6 bases and J dropped 3; count of bases not matched to a gene: 4. The CDR3 has 13 residues. Germline values: CDR1 SQVTM, CDR2 ANQGSEA. CDR3 amino acids: CSVGGTGDTEAFF. The CDR3 DNA sequence: TGCAGCGTAGGGGGGACAGGGGACACTGAAGCTTTCTTT.

The table lists this clonotype with many counts. CDR3 amino acids: CASSPRDSNQPQHF. CDR3 coding DNA: TGTGCCAGCAGCCCCCGGGACAGCAATCAGCCCCAGCATTTT. The gene calls are TRBV5-6 and TRBJ1-5; TRBD1 might be the D (5 bases). Germline CDR1 SGHDT, CDR2 YYEEEE. Trimming cost V 4 bases and J 1 base, with 9 bases left between them. The CDR3 runs 14 residues.

Ten or more counts support this clonotype. The V and J genes are TRBV7-2 and TRBJ1-6; D might be TRBD1 (5 bases). This CDR3 spans 14 amino acids. Per germline, CDR1 SGHTA and CDR2 FQGNSA. V was clipped by 6 bases and J by 8 bases, with 14 bases between them. The CDR3 reads CASRGRAGYSPLHF. DNA of the CDR3: TGTGCCAGCAGAGGGAGGGCAGGGTATTCACCCCTCCACTTT.

This clonotype was observed a single time. This chain links TRBV7-8 with TRBJ2-7, with TRBD1 identical over 7 bases. This CDR3 has 14 amino acids. From germline, CDR1 is SGHVS and CDR2 FQNEAQ. V lost 5 bases to trimming and J lost 3 bases; unmatched junction nucleotides: 7. The CDR3 protein is CASSQSRQGYEQYF. The CDR3 nucleotides read TGTGCCAGCAGCCAGAGCAGACAGGGCTACGAGCAGTACTTC.

This clonotype was recorded many times. V and J are TRBV29-1 and TRBJ2-2, with D unclear. Germline V gives CDR1 SQVTM, CDR2 ANQGSEA. V lost 5 bases to trimming and J lost 0 bases, with 10 bases between them. The CDR3 has 14 residues. CDR3 DNA: TGCAGCGTTTTGGACGGAACGAACACCGGGGAGCTGTTTTTT. The encoded protein is CSVLDGTNTGELFF.

As for this clonotype: Being one base from a much bigger clone, this may be a read error. J is TRBJ1-4 and V is TRBV7-2; 7 nucleotides line up with TRBD1. Germline V lookup: CDR1 SGHTA, CDR2 FQGNSA. CDR3 length equals 14 residues. With 5 bases clipped from V and 11 bases from J, the junction kept 11 bases outside the gene matches. The CDR3 here is CASSEGAGMKKLFF. DNA for the CDR3: TGTGCCAGCAGCGAGGGGGCCGGAATGAAGAAACTGTTTTTT.

This clonotype was observed a few times. The chain recombines TRBV14 with TRBJ1-2, with 11 nucleotides matching TRBD1. Per germline, CDR1 SGHDN and CDR2 FVKESK. J was trimmed by 7 bases and V by 2 bases; bases with no gene match: 3. The CDR3 is 14 amino acids. The CDR3 here is CASSQSGTGGGYTF. The CDR3, as DNA: TGTGCCAGCAGCCAATCCGGGACAGGGGGTGGCTACACCTTC.

This clonotype has a count of ten or more. The chain joins TRBV15 to TRBJ2-5, with D unresolved. CDR1 and CDR2 (germline): LNHNV, YYDKDF (reference sequence). The CDR3 totals 14 residues. Trimming stripped 1 base from V and 5 bases from J, with 11 bases between. This chain's CDR3 is CATSRVVSEETQYF. DNA of the CDR3: TGTGCCACCAGCAGAGTAGTGAGTGAGGAGACCCAGTACTTC.

The V gene is TRBV12-3 or TRBV12-4, the J gene TRBJ2-7; 9 bases match TRBD1. The trim removed 6 bases at V and 2 bases at J, leaving 5 bases unmatched. The CDR3 contains 14 residues. The CDR3 coding sequence is TGTGCCAGCAGAACGACAGGGGGGACCTACGAGCAGTACTTC. It codes for CASRTTGGTYEQYF.

This clonotype was recorded at least ten times. V and J are TRBV10-3 and TRBJ2-7; TRBD1 aligns across 7 bases. The CDR3 sequence is 13 residues long. Per germline, CDR1 ENHRY and CDR2 SYGVKD. The ends lost 6 bases at V and 7 bases at J; junction bases unmatched: 9. As DNA, the CDR3 is TGTGCCATCAGCTCCCGGGACAGAGGGGAGCAGTACTTC. This translates into CAISSRDRGEQYF.

The rearrangement links TRBV2 to TRBJ2-5, with no clear D. The V end lost 6 bases, the J end lost 0 bases, and 14 bases lay between the germline ends. This CDR3 is 15 amino acids long. Germline V gene lookup returns CDR1 SNHLY and CDR2 FYNNEI. The CDR3 protein is CASRGLPPDQETQYF. CDR3 in DNA: TGTGCCAGCAGGGGTTTACCACCAGACCAAGAGACCCAGTACTTC.

The J gene is TRBJ2-5, the V gene TRBV9, with 8 nucleotides matching TRBD2. CDR1 is SGDLS and CDR2 is YYNGEE in the germline V gene. The V and J ends lost 6 bases and 3 bases, in that order; junction bases with no gene match: 19. The CDR3 runs to 18 residues. The CDR3 protein is CASTRRPGLEKVEETQYF. CDR3 DNA: TGTGCCAGCACCAGAAGGCCGGGACTAGAGAAAGTGGAAGAGACCCAGTACTTC.

The chain uses TRBV20-1 and TRBJ1-3; D not resolved. V was trimmed by 7 bases and J by 8 bases, leaving 18 bases between them. The CDR3 totals 13 residues. Germline CDR1 DFQATT, CDR2 SNEGSKA (reference sequence). The CDR3: CSVPDGYGYTIYF. The DNA for the CDR3 is TGCAGTGTCCCAGACGGCTATGGCTACACCATATATTTT.

This clonotype has only a few counts. The CDR3 nucleotides are TGCAGTGCTAGAGAGGGGGGACTAGTCGAGCAGTACTTC. This gives the protein CSAREGGLVEQYF. The chain carries TRBV20-1 and TRBJ2-7, with TRBD2 matching over 8 bases. The germline CDR1 and CDR2 sequences are DFQATT and SNEGSKA (reference sequence). V lost 0 bases to trimming and J lost 6 bases; unmatched junction nucleotides: 4. This CDR3 has 13 amino acids.

The CDR3 sequence is CASSARWGLATEAFF. CDR3 coding DNA: TGTGCCAGCAGTGCGCGGTGGGGGCTGGCTACTGAAGCTTTCTTT. The chain couples TRBV2 to TRBJ1-1, with D perhaps matching TRBD1 (6 bases). Trimming shortened V by 4 bases and J by 5 bases, and 17 bases separated the two germline ends. Germline V CDR1 and CDR2: SNHLY, FYNNEI. The CDR3 consists of 15 residues.

The chain recombines TRBV2 with TRBJ2-5; tentatively, D is TRBD1 or TRBD2 (5 bases each). CDR3 length: 14 residues. Germline-derived CDR1 and CDR2 are SNHLY and FYNNEI. Trimming took off 4 bases at V and 5 bases at J, with 14 bases between the two ends. CDR3 sequence: CASSVWGSGETQYF. DNA for the CDR3: TGTGCCAGCAGTGTCTGGGGGTCCGGGGAGACCCAGTACTTC.

This clonotype has a handful of counts. For the CDR3, the DNA is TGTGCCAGCAGTTCCCTAAGGCAGGGGGGGGAGCCCCAGCATTTT. It translates to CASSSLRQGGEPQHF. The chain uses TRBV6-1 and TRBJ1-5, with 7 bases lining up with TRBD1. V shed 5 bases and J 8 bases; nucleotides not matched to a gene: 12. This CDR3 contains 15 residues. Per germline, CDR1 MNHNS and CDR2 SASEGT.

This clonotype was detected only a few times. This chain uses TRBV5-1 with TRBJ2-2; perhaps TRBD1 as D (5 bases). This CDR3 region has 14 residues. Germline V gene data show CDR1 as SGHRS and CDR2 as YFSETQ. V was shortened by 8 bases and J by 6 bases, with 17 bases between the two germline ends. The CDR3, as DNA: TGCGCCAGTAATCAGGGCCCCTCGGCCGGGGAGCTGTTTTTT. It codes for CASNQGPSAGELFF.

This clonotype was picked up a small number of times. The chain employs TRBV19 and TRBJ2-2; 9 bases map to TRBD1. CDR1 LNHDA and CDR2 SQIVND come from the germline V gene (reference sequence). CDR3 size: 14 residues. V was pared by 9 bases and J by 3 bases, with 5 bases of the junction left unmatched. Here the CDR3 reads CASNRGQDTGELFF. The CDR3 nucleotides are TGTGCCAGCAACAGGGGGCAGGACACCGGGGAGCTGTTTTTT.

The gene calls are TRBV7-2 and TRBJ2-7, with 9 positions matching TRBD2. CDR3 length: 15 residues. Germline loops: CDR1 SGHTA, CDR2 FQGNSA. The trim removed 8 bases at V and 2 bases at J, leaving 10 bases unmatched. CDR3 residues: CASSPTAGGAYEQYF. The CDR3 DNA is TGTGCCAGCTCACCAACTGCGGGAGGGGCCTACGAGCAGTACTTC.

The chain uses TRBV19 and TRBJ1-5; D remains unclear. V lost 5 bases, J lost 0 bases, and 14 bases lay in between. Germline V gene data show CDR1 as LNHDA and CDR2 as SQIVND (reference sequence). The CDR3 totals 16 residues. CDR3 sequence (DNA): TGTGCCAGTAGTTCCGGCAAGTCCTATAGCAATCAGCCCCAGCATTTT. It is translated as CASSSGKSYSNQPQHF.

At least ten counts were recorded for this clonotype. V is TRBV9 and J is TRBJ1-3; possibly TRBD1 for D (6 bases). The CDR3 spans 15 residues. Germline CDR1 reads SGDLS; CDR2 reads YYNGEE. Trimming took off 4 bases at V and 3 bases at J, with 14 bases between the two ends. In DNA, the CDR3 is TGTGCCAGCAGCTCAGGGGTGGGAGGTGGAAACACCATATATTTT. This encodes CASSSGVGGGNTIYF.

This clonotype was seen a single time. A single base separates this from a much larger clone, so it may be a read error. The genes are TRBV2 and TRBJ2-5, with D possibly being TRBD1 (6 bases). The germline gives CDR1 SNHLY, CDR2 FYNNEI. V was shortened by 8 bases and J by 2 bases, with 15 bases between the two germline ends. The CDR3 totals 14 residues. CDR3 nucleotides: TGTGCCAGCGGGGGCACTAGGGCGCAAGAGACCCAGTACTTC. Encoded protein: CASGGTRAQETQYF.

As concerns this clonotype: A read error may explain this, as a much larger clone is one base away. The chain uses TRBV7-9 and TRBJ1-1; TRBD1 matches 7 bases. The length of the CDR3 is 16 residues. The germline V gene encodes CDR1 SEHNR and CDR2 FQNEAQ (reference sequence). The CDR3 loop is CAGSPFSGTVNTEAFF. The CDR3 DNA is TGTGCCGGCAGCCCCTTCTCCGGGACAGTGAACACTGAAGCTTTCTTT.

This clonotype has just one count. The V and J genes are TRBV20-1 and TRBJ1-5, with D possibly TRBD1 on 5 matching bases. V lost 3 bases, J lost 5 bases, and 17 bases lay in between. Germline CDR1 and CDR2: DFQATT and SNEGSKA (reference sequence). This CDR3 contains 15 residues. The CDR3 DNA sequence: TGCAGTGCTAGGGTCCGGACATTGGCGTATCAGCCCCAGCATTTT. It yields the protein CSARVRTLAYQPQHF.

Here the CDR3 reads CAPPQETSNTEAFF. CDR3 DNA: TGTGCCCCCCCCCAGGAAACTAGTAACACTGAAGCTTTCTTT. The chain is built from TRBV7-6 and TRBJ1-1, with D hard to call. Germline CDR1 SGHVS, CDR2 FNYEAQ. Trimming took 11 bases from V and 2 from J, leaving 18 bases between them. This CDR3 contains 14 residues.